This T cell receptor beta chain derives from a study of radiation and T cells in renal cell carcinoma. On the study more broadly: Nephrectomy followed 15 Gy stereotactic body radiation by 4 weeks.

The table came from immunoSEQ multiplex PCR; TCRdb's copy has only in-frame clones and leaves some out. Of some 60,000 clones in the sample, roughly 79% are singletons; the top ten hold under 7%. The ends lost 8 bases at V and 3 bases at J; junction bases unmatched: 25. CDR3 length: 22 amino acids. Germline assignment: CDR1 SGHVS and CDR2 FQNEAQ. Time point described: blood 2 weeks post-SBRT. Treatment denoted: 15 Gy SBRT to primary tumor, nephrectomy 4 weeks later. The patient's renal cell carcinoma had clear cell pathology. This specimen was blood, taken from a patient whose treatment included radiotherapy and nephrectomy. The source of this sequence is a man in his 60s with renal cell carcinoma. V gene TRBV7-8 combines with J gene TRBJ2-5; 15 positions agree with TRBD2. The CDR3 protein is CASLATRGEGLAGGTTKETQYF. CDR3 DNA sequence: TGTGCCAGCCTAGCCACCAGGGGGGAGGGACTAGCGGGAGGTACTACCAAAGAGACCCAGTACTTC.